Below are 10 T cell receptor beta chains sequenced from a single sample in a study of control samples from healthy donors and cancer patients. Sequencing was performed with immunoSEQ multiplex PCR; in TCRdb, only in-frame clones are kept and a portion is missing. The repertoire holds 90,000 to 100,000 clones, with 79% as singletons. What was sequenced was blood. The receptors stem from a woman aged 25-40 years in good health.

This chain uses TRBV18 with TRBJ2-1; TRBD1 matches 9 bases. Germline lookup yields CDR1 KGHSH and CDR2 LQKENI. The CDR3 has 12 amino acids. The trim removed 8 bases at V and 5 bases at J, leaving 1 base unmatched. Here the CDR3 reads CASRDRDNEQFF. CDR3 DNA sequence: TGTGCCAGCCGGGACAGGGACAATGAGCAGTTCTTC.

Turning to this clone: Within the sample, other DNA sequences also encode this same CDR3. The chain recombines TRBV12-5 with TRBJ2-5, with D unclear. This CDR3 has 12 residues. Germline loops: CDR1 LGHNT, CDR2 FRNRAP. V dropped 0 bases and J dropped 5 bases, with 4 bases sitting between them. CDR3: CASGLVTETQYF. The CDR3 DNA is TGTGCTAGTGGTTTGGTTACTGAGACCCAGTACTTC. Using reference TRBV12-5 and TRBJ2-5 for the parts outside the CDR3, the full variable domain is DARVTQTPRHKVTEMGQEVTMRCQPILGHNTVFWYRQTMMQGLELLAYFRNRAPLDDSGMPKDRFSAEMPDATLATLKIQPSEPRDSAVYFCASGLVTETQYFGPGTRLLVL.

The chain joins TRBV7-2 to TRBJ2-3; TRBD1 agrees at 7 bases. CDR1 and CDR2 from the germline V gene are SGHTA and FQGNSA. The CDR3 length is 16 residues. Trimming removed 1 base from V and 1 base from J; junction bases left unmatched: 5. CDR3 bases: TGTGCCAGCAGCTTAGATTCAGGGGGTGGCACAGATACGCAGTATTTT. The encoded protein is CASSLDSGGGTDTQYF.

This chain connects TRBV5-1 to TRBJ1-2; possibly TRBD1 for D (6 bases). The CDR3 has 15 residues. CDR1 is SGHRS, CDR2 YFSETQ, per germline. Trimming took 4 bases from V and 4 from J, leaving 17 bases between them. Here the CDR3 reads CASSGVAGAGYGYTF. CDR3 DNA: TGCGCCAGCAGCGGAGTTGCAGGGGCCGGCTATGGCTACACCTTC.

The chain couples TRBV5-1 to TRBJ1-1; no reliable D call. Trimming took 4 bases from V and 0 from J, leaving 13 bases between them. Germline V CDR1 and CDR2: SGHRS, YFSETQ. This CDR3 comprises 15 residues. The CDR3 bases are TGCGCCAGCAGCGGTAAGGCGGACCTGAACACTGAAGCTTTCTTT. Translation: CASSGKADLNTEAFF. The variable domain in full, with the rest retrieved from reference TRBV5-1 and TRBJ1-1, is KAGVTQTPRYLIKTRGQQVTLSCSPISGHRSVSWYQQTPGQGLQFLFEYFSETQRNKGNFPGRFSGRQFSNSRSEMNVSTLELGDSALYLCASSGKADLNTEAFFGQGTRLTVV.

The chain carries TRBV5-4 and TRBJ2-1; D might be TRBD2 (5 bases). There are 15 residues in the CDR3. V lost 1 base, J lost 1 base, and 9 bases lay in between. Germline values: CDR1 SGHNT, CDR2 YYREEE (reference sequence). CDR3 DNA sequence: TGTGCCAGCAGCTTGAGGCGGGTTTCCTACAATGAGCAGTTCTTC. It codes for CASSLRRVSYNEQFF.

The chain couples TRBV7-8 to TRBJ2-5; possible D gene TRBD2, 5 bases. The CDR3 is made up of 14 amino acids. Germline V CDR1 and CDR2: SGHVS, FQNEAQ. V was shortened by 5 bases and J by 0 bases, with 10 bases between the two germline ends. CDR3 DNA: TGTGCCAGCAGCCGCACCGGGAACCAAGAGACCCAGTACTTC. This encodes CASSRTGNQETQYF. Complete variable domain (other parts from reference TRBV7-8 and TRBJ2-5): GAGVSQSPRYKVAKRGQDVALRCDPISGHVSLFWYQQALGQGPEFLTYFQNEAQLDKSGLPSDRFFAERPEGSVSTLKIQRTQQEDSAVYLCASSRTGNQETQYFGPGTRLLVL.

The chain uses TRBV7-2 and TRBJ1-2; 8 bases are shared with TRBD1. The CDR3 spans 13 residues. The J segment lost 8 bases and the V segment lost 2 bases, leaving 4 bases of the junction unmatched. Germline V gene data show CDR1 as SGHTA and CDR2 as FQGNSA. Here the CDR3 DNA reads TGTGCCAGCAGCTTACAGGGGGCTGGAGGCTACACCTTC. Residues: CASSLQGAGGYTF.

The chain joins TRBV7-8 to TRBJ2-3; 11 positions agree with TRBD2. CDR1 and CDR2 from the germline V gene are SGHVS and FQNEAQ. The length of the CDR3 is 16 residues. With 5 bases clipped from V and 8 bases from J, the junction kept 12 bases outside the gene matches. The CDR3: CASSTPIAGGAFTQYF. Written as DNA, the CDR3 is TGTGCCAGCAGCACCCCTATAGCGGGGGGGGCGTTTACGCAGTATTTT. The full variable domain, with the rest looked up from reference TRBV7-8 and TRBJ2-3, is GAGVSQSPRYKVAKRGQDVALRCDPISGHVSLFWYQQALGQGPEFLTYFQNEAQLDKSGLPSDRFFAERPEGSVSTLKIQRTQQEDSAVYLCASSTPIAGGAFTQYFGPGTRLTVL.

The chain combines TRBV7-2 with TRBJ2-1; TRBD2 is a possible D gene (5 bases). The CDR3 loop spans 15 amino acids. Germline V gene sequence: CDR1 SGHTA, CDR2 FQGNSA. V lost 3 bases, J lost 0 bases, and 9 bases lay in between. In nucleotides, the CDR3 is TGTGCCAGCAGCTTTGCGGGTAGCTCCTACAATGAGCAGTTCTTC. It translates to CASSFAGSSYNEQFF.